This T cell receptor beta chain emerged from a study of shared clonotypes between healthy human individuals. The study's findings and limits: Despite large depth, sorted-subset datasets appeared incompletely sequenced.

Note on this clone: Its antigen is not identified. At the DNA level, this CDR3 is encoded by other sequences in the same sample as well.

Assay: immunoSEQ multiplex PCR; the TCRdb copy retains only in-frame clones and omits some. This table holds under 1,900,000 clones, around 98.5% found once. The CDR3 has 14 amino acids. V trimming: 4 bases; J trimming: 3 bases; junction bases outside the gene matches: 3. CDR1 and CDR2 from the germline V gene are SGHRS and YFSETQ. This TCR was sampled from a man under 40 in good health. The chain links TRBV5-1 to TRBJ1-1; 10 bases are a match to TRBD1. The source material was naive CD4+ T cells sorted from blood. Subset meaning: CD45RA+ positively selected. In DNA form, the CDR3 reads TGCGCCAGCAGCCCGGACAGGGGGGACACTGAAGCTTTCTTT. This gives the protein CASSPDRGDTEAFF.